A single sample is the source of the 7 T cell receptor beta chains below, sequenced in a study of blood T cell repertoires in COVID-19. This table comes from immunoSEQ multiplex PCR, and its TCRdb copy is limited to in-frame clones, with some not included. The sample carries about 150,000 clones, about 86% recorded once. The sample consisted of peripheral blood. The receptors shown here come from a middle-aged man with active or convalescent COVID-19.

This clone has just one count. This chain links TRBV5-1 with TRBJ1-5; perhaps TRBD1 as D (5 bases). Germline V gene data show CDR1 as SGHRS and CDR2 as YFSETQ. The V and J ends lost 2 bases and 7 bases respectively, with 10 bases between them. The CDR3 consists of 13 residues. CDR3 nucleotide sequence: TGCGCCAGCAGCTTAAGGGAGGGGCAGCCCCAGCATTTT. It yields the protein CASSLREGQPQHF.

This chain joins TRBV30 and TRBJ2-1; 9 nucleotides line up with TRBD2. V dropped 5 bases and J dropped 0; count of bases not matched to a gene: 5. Germline V CDR1 and CDR2: GTSNPN, SVGIG (reference sequence). The CDR3 loop spans 15 amino acids. In DNA form, the CDR3 reads TGTGCCTGGGGGCGACTAGCGGTCTCCTACAATGAGCAGTTCTTC. Protein product: CAWGRLAVSYNEQFF.

The chain carries TRBV5-1 and TRBJ2-2, with D perhaps TRBD2 (5 bases). Germline V CDR1 and CDR2: SGHRS, YFSETQ. CDR3 length equals 15 residues. The V end lost 6 bases, the J end lost 3 bases, and 15 bases lay between the germline ends. CDR3 amino acids: CASKSSGGYTGELFF. In DNA form, the CDR3 reads TGCGCCAGCAAAAGTTCTGGCGGGTACACCGGGGAGCTGTTTTTT.

V and J are TRBV30 and TRBJ2-2; no definite D call. The CDR3 spans 13 residues. Germline CDR1 and CDR2: GTSNPN and SVGIG (reference sequence). V lost 0 bases and J lost 4, with 6 bases in between. In DNA, the CDR3 is TGTGCCTGGAGTGTTTATCCCACCGGGGAGCTGTTTTTT. This encodes CAWSVYPTGELFF. The complete variable domain, with remaining parts taken from reference TRBV30 and TRBJ2-2, reads SQTIHQWPATLVQPVGSPLSLECTVEGTSNPNLYWYRQAAGRGLQLLFYSVGIGQISSEVPQNLSASRPQDRQFILSSKKLLLSDSGFYLCAWSVYPTGELFFGEGSRLTVL.

The chain uses TRBV5-1 and TRBJ1-1; D is uncertain. CDR3 length equals 14 residues. Trimming left V 0 bases short and J 6 bases short, with 12 bases between. Germline V gene lookup returns CDR1 SGHRS and CDR2 YFSETQ. The CDR3 loop is CASSLASQVPEAFF. The CDR3, as DNA: TGCGCCAGCAGCTTGGCCTCGCAGGTCCCTGAAGCTTTCTTT.

There are a few counts of this clone. The V gene is TRBV7-8, the J gene TRBJ2-3, with 13 bases lining up with TRBD2. V trimming: 2 bases; J trimming: 4 bases; junction bases outside the gene matches: 3. The germline CDR1 and CDR2 sequences are SGHVS and FQNEAQ. The CDR3 spans 16 residues. The CDR3 coding sequence is TGTGCCAGCAGCTTACCGACTAGCGGGGGGTCAGATACGCAGTATTTT. It translates to CASSLPTSGGSDTQYF.

The count of this clone is one. The chain links TRBV7-9 to TRBJ1-5; TRBD1 agrees at 8 bases. CDR3 length equals 14 residues. Germline V gives CDR1 SEHNR, CDR2 FQNEAQ (reference sequence). Losses at the gene ends were 5 bases for V and 4 bases for J; bases not matched to a gene: 4. CDR3 residues: CASSLGDRNQPQHF. CDR3 sequence (DNA): TGTGCCAGCAGCCTGGGGGACAGGAATCAGCCCCAGCATTTT.